These T cell receptor beta chains were read from a single sample in a study of cytomegalovirus exposure and HLA in healthy donors. Sequenced by immunoSEQ multiplex PCR; TCRdb stores in-frame clones only, minus some. The repertoire holds 130,000 to 150,000 clones, with just under 90% as singletons. Sequenced sample: PBMCs. Receptor source: a woman aged 25 to 39 in good health and CMV-seropositive. CDR3s leave out the opening cysteine and the closing phenylalanine or tryptophan.

length	J	V	CDR3
13	TRBJ1-4	TRBV7-9	ATSLGDSLNEKLF
13	TRBJ2-1	TRBV10-3	AIYAGGLQGGSLF
14	TRBJ2-2	TRBV12-5	ASGLSRSAGGGELF
13	TRBJ2-1	TRBV4-2	ASGPGLAGGNEQF
12	TRBJ1-3	TRBV5-4	ASSLAGGANTIY
12	TRBJ1-2	TRBV19	ASSIGGGNYGYT
14	TRBJ2-1	TRBV4-2	ASSQDRGKGYNEQF
12	TRBJ2-7	TRBV5-4	ASSFGQGGYEQY
13	TRBJ2-5	TRBV6-5	ASRRDNRASEAQY
13	TRBJ1-3	TRBV18	ASSSNPGEGNTIY
11	TRBJ1-2	TRBV14	ASSQELGLGYT
12	TRBJ1-6	TRBV5-4	ASSLALRNSPLH
13	TRBJ2-3	TRBV29-1	SVEVGTSGSDTQY
14	TRBJ2-5	TRBV27	ASSPTSTSGVSPQY
12	TRBJ2-3	TRBV29-1	SVRSGGSTDTQY
15	TRBJ1-2	TRBV18	ASSPARQDLANYGYT
14	TRBJ1-4	TRBV11-2	ASSTRTARPNEKLF
13	TRBJ1-1	TRBV4-2	ASSQEAQGNTEAF